This T cell receptor beta chain was identified in a study of regulatory T cells in long-lasting Graves disease. This clonotype has a count of ten or more. Arm-PCR with iRepertoire HTBI primers amplified the CDR3 regions for these TCR beta libraries. Using its own MiXCR run on the multiplex PCR reads, TCRdb lists one record per CDR3 protein. This sample yields 400,000 to 500,000 distinct CDR3 sequences, of which about a sixth are seen a single time; roughly 23% belongs to the top ten. Time point in this sample: newly diagnosed GD, antithyroid drugs for less than 3 months. Making the TCR library involved RNA that had been extracted from PBMCs. These data were likewise used in another study, on T cells in Graves' hyperthyroidism and ophthalmopathy.

The clonotype originates from a young woman with Graves disease. This material consisted of peripheral blood mononuclear cells (PBMCs), taken at new diagnosis, from a patient treated with antithyroid drugs.

The CDR3 bases are TGTGCCAGCAGGAAGGGGGGCGAGGGCTATGGCTACACCTTC. Amino acid sequence: CASRKGGEGYGYTF. The genes are TRBV28 and TRBJ1-2; a weak D match, TRBD1 (6 bases). The V end was cut by 6 bases, the J end by 4 bases, with 15 bases between. This CDR3 spans 14 amino acids. Germline assignment: CDR1 MDHEN and CDR2 SYDVKM.